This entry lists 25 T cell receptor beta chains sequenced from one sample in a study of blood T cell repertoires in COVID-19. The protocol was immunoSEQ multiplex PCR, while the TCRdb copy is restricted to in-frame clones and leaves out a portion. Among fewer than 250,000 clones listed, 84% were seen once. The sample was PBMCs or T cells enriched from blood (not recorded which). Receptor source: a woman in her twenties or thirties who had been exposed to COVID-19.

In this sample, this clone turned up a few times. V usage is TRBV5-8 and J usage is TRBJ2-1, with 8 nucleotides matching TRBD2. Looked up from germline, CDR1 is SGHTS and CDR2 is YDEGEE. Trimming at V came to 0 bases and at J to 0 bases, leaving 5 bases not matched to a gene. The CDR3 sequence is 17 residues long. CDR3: CASSLGLASGSYNEQFF. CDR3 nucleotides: TGTGCCAGCAGCTTGGGACTAGCGTCGGGCTCCTACAATGAGCAGTTCTTC.

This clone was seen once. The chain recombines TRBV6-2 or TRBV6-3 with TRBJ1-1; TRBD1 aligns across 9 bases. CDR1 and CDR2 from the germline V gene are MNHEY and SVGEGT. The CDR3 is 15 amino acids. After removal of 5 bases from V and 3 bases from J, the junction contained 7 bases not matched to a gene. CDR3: CASSTRDRVYTEAFF. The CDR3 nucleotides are TGTGCCAGCAGTACCCGGGACAGGGTGTACACTGAAGCTTTCTTT.

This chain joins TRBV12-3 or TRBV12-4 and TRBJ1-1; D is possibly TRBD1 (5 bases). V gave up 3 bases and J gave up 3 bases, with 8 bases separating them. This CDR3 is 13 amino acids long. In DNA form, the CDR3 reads TGTGCCAGCAGTTTTTCAGGGTACACTGAAGCTTTCTTT. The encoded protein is CASSFSGYTEAFF.

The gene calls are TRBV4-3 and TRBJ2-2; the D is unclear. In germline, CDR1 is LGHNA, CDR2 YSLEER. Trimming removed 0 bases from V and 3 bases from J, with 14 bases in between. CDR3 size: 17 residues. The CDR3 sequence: CASSQDVVEDYTGELFF. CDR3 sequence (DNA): TGCGCCAGCAGCCAAGATGTAGTAGAGGATTACACCGGGGAGCTGTTTTTT.

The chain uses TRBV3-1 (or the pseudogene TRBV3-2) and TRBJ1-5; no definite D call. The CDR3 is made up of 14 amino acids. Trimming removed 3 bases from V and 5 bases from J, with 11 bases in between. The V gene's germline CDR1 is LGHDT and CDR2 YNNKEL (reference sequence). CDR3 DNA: TGTGCCAGCAGCCAGTCAGGTCACGATCAGCCCCAGCATTTT. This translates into CASSQSGHDQPQHF.

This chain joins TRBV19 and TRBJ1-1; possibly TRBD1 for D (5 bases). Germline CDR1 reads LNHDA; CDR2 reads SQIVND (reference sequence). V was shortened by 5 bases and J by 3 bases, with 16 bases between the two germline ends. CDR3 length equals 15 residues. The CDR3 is CASSVNQGLDTEAFF. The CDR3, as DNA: TGTGCCAGTAGTGTTAATCAGGGTTTGGACACTGAAGCTTTCTTT.

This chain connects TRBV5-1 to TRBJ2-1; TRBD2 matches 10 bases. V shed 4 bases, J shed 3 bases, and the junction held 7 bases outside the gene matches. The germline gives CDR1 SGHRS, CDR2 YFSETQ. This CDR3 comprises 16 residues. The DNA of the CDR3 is TGCGCCAGCAGCGTACCCAGCGGGGGGGTCTACAATGAGCAGTTCTTC. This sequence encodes CASSVPSGGVYNEQFF.

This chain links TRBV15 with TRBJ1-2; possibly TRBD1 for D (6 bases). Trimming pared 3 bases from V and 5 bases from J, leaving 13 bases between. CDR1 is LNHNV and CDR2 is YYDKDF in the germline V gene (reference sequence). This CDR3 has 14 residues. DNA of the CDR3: TGTGCCACCAGCAGGGAAGGGGGTGGGTATGGCTACACCTTC. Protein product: CATSREGGGYGYTF.

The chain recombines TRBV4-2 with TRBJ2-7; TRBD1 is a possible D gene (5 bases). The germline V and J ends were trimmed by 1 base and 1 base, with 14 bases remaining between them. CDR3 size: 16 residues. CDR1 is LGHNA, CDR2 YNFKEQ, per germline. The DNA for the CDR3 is TGTGCCAGCAGCCAAGGGGGTTCCAGGGATTCCTACGAGCAGTACTTC. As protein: CASSQGGSRDSYEQYF.

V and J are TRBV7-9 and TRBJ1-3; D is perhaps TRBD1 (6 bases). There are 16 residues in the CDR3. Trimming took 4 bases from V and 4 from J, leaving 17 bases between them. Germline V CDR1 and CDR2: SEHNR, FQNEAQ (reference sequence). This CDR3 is CASSSQGLPIGNTIYF. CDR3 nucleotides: TGTGCCAGCAGCTCACAGGGTTTGCCGATAGGAAACACCATATATTTT.

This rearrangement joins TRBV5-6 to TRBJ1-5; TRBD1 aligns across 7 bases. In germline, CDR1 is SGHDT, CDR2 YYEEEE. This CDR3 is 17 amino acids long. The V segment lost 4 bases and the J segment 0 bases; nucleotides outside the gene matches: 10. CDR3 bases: TGTGCCAGCAGCCGAACGACAGGGCTCCATAGCAATCAGCCCCAGCATTTT. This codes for CASSRTTGLHSNQPQHF.

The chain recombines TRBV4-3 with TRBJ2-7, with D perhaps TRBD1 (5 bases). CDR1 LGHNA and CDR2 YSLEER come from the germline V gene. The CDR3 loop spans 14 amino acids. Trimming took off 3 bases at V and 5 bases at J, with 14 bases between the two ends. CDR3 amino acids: CASSQGPRHHEQYF. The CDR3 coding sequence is TGCGCCAGCAGCCAGGGGCCCAGACATCACGAGCAGTACTTC.

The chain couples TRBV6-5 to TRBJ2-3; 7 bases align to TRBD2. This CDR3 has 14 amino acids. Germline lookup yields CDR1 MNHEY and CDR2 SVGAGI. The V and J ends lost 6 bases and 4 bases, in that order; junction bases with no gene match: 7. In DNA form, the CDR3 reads TGTGCCAGCAGCCCCTCCACTAGCGCAGATACGCAGTATTTT. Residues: CASSPSTSADTQYF.

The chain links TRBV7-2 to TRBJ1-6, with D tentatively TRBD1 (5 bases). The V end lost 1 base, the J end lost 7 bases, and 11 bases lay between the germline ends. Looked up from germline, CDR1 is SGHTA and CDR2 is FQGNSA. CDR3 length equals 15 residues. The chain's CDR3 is CASSLGTPKNSPLHF. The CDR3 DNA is TGTGCCAGCAGCTTAGGGACACCCAAAAATTCACCCCTCCACTTT.

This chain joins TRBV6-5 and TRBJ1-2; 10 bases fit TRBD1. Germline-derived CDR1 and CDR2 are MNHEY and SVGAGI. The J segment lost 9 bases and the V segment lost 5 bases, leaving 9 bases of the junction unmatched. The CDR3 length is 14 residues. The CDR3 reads CASSKRQGAASYTF. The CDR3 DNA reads TGTGCCAGCAGTAAAAGACAGGGGGCAGCGAGCTACACCTTC.

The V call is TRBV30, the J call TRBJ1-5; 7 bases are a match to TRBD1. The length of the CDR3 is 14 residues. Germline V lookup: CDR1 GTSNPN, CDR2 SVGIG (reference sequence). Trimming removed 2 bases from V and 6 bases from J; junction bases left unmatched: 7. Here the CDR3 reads CAWSIRGGGQPQHF. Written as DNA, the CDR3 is TGTGCCTGGAGTATCCGAGGGGGCGGTCAGCCCCAGCATTTT.

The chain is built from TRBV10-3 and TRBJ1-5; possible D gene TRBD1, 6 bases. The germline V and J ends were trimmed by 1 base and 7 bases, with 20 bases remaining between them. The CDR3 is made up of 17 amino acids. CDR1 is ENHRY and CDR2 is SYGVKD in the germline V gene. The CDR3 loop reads CAISEYSSGGLPQPQHF. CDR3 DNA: TGTGCCATCAGTGAGTATTCTTCCGGGGGGCTCCCCCAGCCCCAGCATTTT.

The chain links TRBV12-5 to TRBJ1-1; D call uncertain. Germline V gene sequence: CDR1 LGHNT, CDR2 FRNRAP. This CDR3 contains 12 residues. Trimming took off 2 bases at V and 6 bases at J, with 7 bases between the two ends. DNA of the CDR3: TGTGCTAGTGGTTTGCCTGGGCCTGAAGCTTTCTTT. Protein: CASGLPGPEAFF.

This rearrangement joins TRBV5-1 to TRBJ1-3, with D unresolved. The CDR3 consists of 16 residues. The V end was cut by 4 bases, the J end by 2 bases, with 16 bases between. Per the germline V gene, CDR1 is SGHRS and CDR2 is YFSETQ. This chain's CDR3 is CASSNQQVEAGNTIYF. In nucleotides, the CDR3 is TGCGCCAGCAGCAACCAGCAAGTGGAGGCTGGAAACACCATATATTTT.

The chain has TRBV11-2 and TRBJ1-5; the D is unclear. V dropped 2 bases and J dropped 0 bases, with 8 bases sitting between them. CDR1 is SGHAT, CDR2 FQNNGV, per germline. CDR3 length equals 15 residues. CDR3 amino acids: CASSLYSGSNQPQHF. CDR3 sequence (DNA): TGTGCCAGCAGCTTATATTCGGGTAGCAATCAGCCCCAGCATTTT.

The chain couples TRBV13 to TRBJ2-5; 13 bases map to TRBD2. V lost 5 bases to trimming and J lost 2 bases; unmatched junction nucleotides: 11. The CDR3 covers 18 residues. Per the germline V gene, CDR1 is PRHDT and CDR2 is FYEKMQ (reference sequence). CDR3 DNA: TGTGCCAGCAGCACCGGGACTAGCGGGGTATCAGCACAAGAGACCCAGTACTTC. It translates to CASSTGTSGVSAQETQYF. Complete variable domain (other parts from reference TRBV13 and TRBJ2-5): AAGVIQSPRHLIKEKRETATLKCYPIPRHDTVYWYQQGPGQDPQFLISFYEKMQSDKGSIPDRFSAQQFSDYHSELNMSSLELGDSALYFCASSTGTSGVSAQETQYFGPGTRLLVL.

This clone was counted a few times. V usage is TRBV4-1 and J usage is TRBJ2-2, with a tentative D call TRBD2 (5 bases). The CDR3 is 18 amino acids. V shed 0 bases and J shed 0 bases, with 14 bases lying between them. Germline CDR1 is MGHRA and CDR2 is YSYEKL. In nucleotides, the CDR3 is TGCGCCAGCAGCCAAGAGAGAGGGTTTGGATCGAACACCGGGGAGCTGTTTTTT. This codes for CASSQERGFGSNTGELFF.

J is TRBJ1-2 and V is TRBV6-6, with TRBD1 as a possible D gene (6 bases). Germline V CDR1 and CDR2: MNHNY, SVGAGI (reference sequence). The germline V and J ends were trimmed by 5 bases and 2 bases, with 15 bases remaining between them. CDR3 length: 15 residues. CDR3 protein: CASSRTEESNYGYTF. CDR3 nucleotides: TGTGCCAGCAGTAGGACAGAAGAGTCCAACTATGGCTACACCTTC.

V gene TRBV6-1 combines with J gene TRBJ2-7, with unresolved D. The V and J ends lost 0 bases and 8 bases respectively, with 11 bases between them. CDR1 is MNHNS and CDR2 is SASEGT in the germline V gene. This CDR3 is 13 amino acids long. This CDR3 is CASSEAGTTKQYF. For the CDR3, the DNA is TGTGCCAGCAGTGAAGCAGGAACTACGAAGCAGTACTTC.

The CDR3 DNA reads TGTGCCAGCAGCGCCACGTCCCTTTCGGCCCTCCACTTT. Encoded protein: CASSATSLSALHF. The rearrangement joins TRBV3-1 (or the pseudogene TRBV3-2) to TRBJ1-6; D is ambiguous. This CDR3 comprises 13 residues. Germline V gene data show CDR1 as LGHDT and CDR2 as YNNKEL (reference sequence). With 5 bases removed from V and 14 bases from J, the gap between germline ends came to 16 bases.